Described below is a single T cell receptor (beta chain) sequence and its context. No antigen is known for it. No clone much larger than this one lies a single base away; base qualities are absent. Using the deep immunoSEQ assay, TCR CDR3 regions were amplified from genomic DNA by multiplex PCR. For each cell subset, the extracted genomic DNA was distributed evenly across all wells of several immunoSEQ 96-well plates, and each plate served as one replicate. For sorted subsets, roughly 200 ng of genomic DNA, equivalent to 25,000 to 30,000 T cell genomes, went into each replicate PCR. Purified libraries were quantified with a Qubit 3.0 fluorometer, sized on a Bioanalyzer 2100, and re-quantified with the KAPA Library Quantification kit. Each immunoSEQ 96-well plate was sequenced on its own single-read 150-cycle Illumina NextSeq 550 flow cell. In the source study's methods: Because the immunoSEQ output held only junctional sequences and lacked quality scores, the filtering could not match the filtering applied to full-length reads. To assign V/J genes and CDR3, sequences were annotated against IMGT germline references using PyIR, a Python wrapper for IgBLAST v1.9. Reads were removed for weak V/J assignments (E-value above 1e-6), missing CDR3, stop codons, out-of-frame junctions, or ambiguous translated residues. A V3J clonotype was defined by an identical inferred V gene, J gene, and CDR3 amino acid sequence. Percentage overlap between repertoires was calculated by dividing the number of shared unique clonotypes by the size of the smaller repertoire. Richness of each repertoire was evaluated using RTK rarefaction, the Chao1 estimator, and Recon v2.1 estimates of unobserved clonotypes. For all TCRbeta clonotypes obtained by the gDNA method from a few donors, generation probabilities were computed with OLGA. TCRdb re-hosts the immuneACCESS table, in-frame sequences only. Its copies lack some clones; in the studies checked, an unresolved V gene accounts for under half of them, and the cause for the rest is not known. Clone size and V and J calls were adopted from that table, with D and trimming inferred from the DNA. This sample comprises under 1,100,000 clones, about 74% of them detected only once. The ten largest clones represent approximately 1.5% of the sample.

The donors were healthy, HIV-negative adults with no recently reported acute infections or vaccinations. Only Caucasian adults living in Nashville, Tennessee, USA were represented among the donors. CD4+ T cells were enriched by magnetic negative selection, after which naive cells were positively selected on CD45RA and the negative fraction was taken as the memory subset. Blood was obtained by leukapheresis, after which PBMCs were separated by Ficoll-Histopaque density gradient centrifugation and cryopreserved in liquid nitrogen vapor phase. Analytical flow cytometry was used to check the purity and quantity of each magnetically sorted T cell population. Genomic DNA was isolated from each sorted fraction and quantified by UV absorbance on a Nanodrop 2000c. Sequences SGHRS (CDR1) and YFSETQ (CDR2) are obtained from the germline V gene. Deletion took 2 bases off V and 0 bases off J, with a span of 23 bases between the germline ends. From the cysteine through the phenylalanine, the CDR3 covers 19 amino acids. Only the CDR3 DNA stays, 57 bases, in frame from base 1.

The sample comes from a study of shared clonotypes between healthy human individuals (dated by TCRdb to about 2020). Background on the whole study: Two women and a few men aged 18 to 49 years were included in the cohort. For each donor, CD4 naive and CD4 memory were each given three plates, CD8 naive was given two plates, and CD8 memory was given one plate. To estimate repertoire size and how much clonotype sharing occurs between individuals, the study deeply sequenced the blood TCR repertoires of 5 or 6 healthy adults. Libraries were prepared and TCR repertoires were sequenced by different laboratories using diverse techniques, in order to increase sequencing depth and limit assay-specific biases. Per donor, leukapheresis produced somewhere between about 0.9 and 9.5 billion PBMCs. What the work shows at the level of the full study, not this receptor alone: Because the study included only a small number of donors, the genetic and exposure-history diversity represented was limited. Sampling was restricted to blood, and TCR repertoires in tissues likely differ from the TCR repertoires found in blood. Even with the large sequencing depth, rarefaction of the sorted-subset datasets indicated that sequencing was incomplete. Larger estimated clonotype richness was generally found for naive subsets than for memory subsets. Pairwise subsampling led to the expectation that sequencing depth would affect the degree of clonotype sharing among donors. Across a handful of donors, around 5.4% of naive CD4, 3% to 3.5% of naive CD8, about 2% of memory CD4, and 0.4% of memory CD8 clonotypes were shared. Clonotypes shared by all four sorted-subset donors showed higher generation probabilities than non-shared clonotypes.

The sequencing input was memory CD4+ T cells sorted from blood. Reading the label with the study, this specimen's cell subset or site is: CD45RA-negative fraction. This receptor was taken from a man younger than 35 in good health. The rearrangement joined TRBV5-1 to TRBJ2-5, with TRBD1 perhaps the D gene, on 6 matching bases. The bases read TGCGCCAGCAGCTTAGGACAGTCGGGGACGATTTTGTACCAAGAGACCCAGTACTTC. Its protein product is CASSLGQSGTILYQETQYF.